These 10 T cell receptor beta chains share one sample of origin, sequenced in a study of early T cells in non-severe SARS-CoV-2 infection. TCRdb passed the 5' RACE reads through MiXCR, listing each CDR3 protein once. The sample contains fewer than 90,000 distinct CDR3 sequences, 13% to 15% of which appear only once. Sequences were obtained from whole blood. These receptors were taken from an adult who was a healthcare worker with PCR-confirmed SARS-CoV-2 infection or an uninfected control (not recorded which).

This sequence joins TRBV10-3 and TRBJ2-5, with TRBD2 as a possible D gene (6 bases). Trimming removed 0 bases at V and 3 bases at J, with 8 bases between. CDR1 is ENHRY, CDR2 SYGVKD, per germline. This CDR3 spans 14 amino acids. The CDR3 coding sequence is TGTGCCATCAGTGAGTCGGCTAGCGAAGAGACCCAGTACTTC. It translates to CAISESASEETQYF.

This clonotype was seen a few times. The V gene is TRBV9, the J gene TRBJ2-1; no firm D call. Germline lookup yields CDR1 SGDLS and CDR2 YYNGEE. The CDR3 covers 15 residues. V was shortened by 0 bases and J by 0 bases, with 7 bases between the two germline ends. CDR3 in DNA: TGTGCCAGCAGCGTAGGCTCCAGCTCCTACAATGAGCAGTTCTTC. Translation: CASSVGSSSYNEQFF.

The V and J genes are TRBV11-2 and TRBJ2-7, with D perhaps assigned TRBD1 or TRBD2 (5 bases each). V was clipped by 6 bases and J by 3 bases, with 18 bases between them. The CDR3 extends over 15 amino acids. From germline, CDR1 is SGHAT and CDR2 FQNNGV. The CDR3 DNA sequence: TGTGCCAGCAGACCCGGAGTGGGGGTCAACTACGAGCAGTACTTC. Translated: CASRPGVGVNYEQYF.

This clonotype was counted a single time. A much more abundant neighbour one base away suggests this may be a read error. The CDR3 DNA follows: TGTGCCAGCTCACCAGTACTGGTTTATGAAGGCTCCACCTTC. Protein sequence: CASSPVLVYEGSTF. The chain links TRBV18 to TRBJ1-2, with D unclear. The length of the CDR3 is 14 residues. The germline V gene encodes CDR1 KGHSH and CDR2 LQKENI.

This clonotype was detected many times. In DNA form, the CDR3 reads TGCAGTGCCATTGGGGGGAACACCATATATTTT. Translating gives CSAIGGNTIYF. The chain is built from TRBV20-1 and TRBJ1-3; D is possibly TRBD1 (5 bases). This CDR3 region has 11 residues. Germline assignment: CDR1 DFQATT and CDR2 SNEGSKA (reference sequence). V lost 6 bases and J 7 bases, leaving 10 bases between the germline ends.

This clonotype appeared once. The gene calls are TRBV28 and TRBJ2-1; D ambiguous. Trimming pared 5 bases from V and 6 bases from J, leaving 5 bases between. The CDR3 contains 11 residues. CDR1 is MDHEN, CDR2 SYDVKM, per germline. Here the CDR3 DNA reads TGTGCCAGCAGTCACTCCAATGAGCAGTTCTTC. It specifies CASSHSNEQFF.

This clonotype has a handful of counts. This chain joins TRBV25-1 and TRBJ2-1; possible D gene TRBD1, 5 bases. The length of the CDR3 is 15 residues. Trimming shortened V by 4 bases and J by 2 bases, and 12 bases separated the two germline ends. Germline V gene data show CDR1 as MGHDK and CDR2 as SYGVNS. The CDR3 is CASSAIRAPYNEQFF. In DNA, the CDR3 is TGTGCCAGCAGTGCGATCAGGGCCCCCTACAATGAGCAGTTCTTC.

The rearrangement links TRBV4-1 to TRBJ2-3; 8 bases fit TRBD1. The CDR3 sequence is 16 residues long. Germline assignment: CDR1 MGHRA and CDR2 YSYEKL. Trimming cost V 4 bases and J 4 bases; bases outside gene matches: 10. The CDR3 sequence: CASSPLGQVNPDTQYF. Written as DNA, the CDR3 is TGCGCCAGCAGCCCCCTGGGACAGGTGAACCCAGATACGCAGTATTTT.

CDR3 in DNA: TGTGCCAGCAGTCGCGAGGGGACAGGGGGGACTGAAGCTTTCTTT. Its protein product is CASSREGTGGTEAFF. The chain joins TRBV6-5 to TRBJ1-1; 11 nucleotides agree with TRBD1. Germline CDR1 reads MNHEY; CDR2 reads SVGAGI. CDR3 length: 15 residues. The V gene end was trimmed by 5 bases and the J gene end by 5 bases; junction bases not matched to a gene: 7.

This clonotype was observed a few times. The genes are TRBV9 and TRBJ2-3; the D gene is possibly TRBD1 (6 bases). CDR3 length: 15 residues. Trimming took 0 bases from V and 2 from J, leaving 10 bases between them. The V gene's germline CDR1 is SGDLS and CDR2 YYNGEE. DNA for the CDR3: TGTGCCAGCAGCGTAGCCAGGGGCACCACAGATACGCAGTATTTT. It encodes CASSVARGTTDTQYF.